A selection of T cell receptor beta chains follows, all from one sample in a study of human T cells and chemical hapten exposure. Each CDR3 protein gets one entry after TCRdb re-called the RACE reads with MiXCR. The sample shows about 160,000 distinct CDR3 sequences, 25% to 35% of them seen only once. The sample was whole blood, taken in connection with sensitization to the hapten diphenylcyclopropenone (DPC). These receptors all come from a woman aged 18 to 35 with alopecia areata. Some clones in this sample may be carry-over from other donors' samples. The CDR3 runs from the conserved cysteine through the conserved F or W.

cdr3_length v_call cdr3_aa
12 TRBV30 CAWRIQRGGQYF
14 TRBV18 CASSNPGGIGELFF
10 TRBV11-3 CALPGTEAFF
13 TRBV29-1 CSVGQEKDNEQFF
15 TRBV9 CASSVGTDQTGELFF
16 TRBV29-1 CSVESQGGSLPYEQYF
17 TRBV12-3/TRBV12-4 CASSLWGQGSGGDEQFF
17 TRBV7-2 CASSPTRGGAPRETQYF
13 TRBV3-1 CASSQVGGDTQYF
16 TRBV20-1 CSARGFGGGVNTEAFF
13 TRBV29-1 CSVPGQGTYEQYF
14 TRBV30 CAWSPNSYNQPQHF
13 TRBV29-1 CSVEGRNTGELFF
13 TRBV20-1 CSARVRFSYEQYF
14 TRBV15 CATRIKGGNTEAFF
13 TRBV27 CASRFTGTDTQYF
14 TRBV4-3 CTSSQEESRGEQYF
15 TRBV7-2 CASSRETHGSGEQFF
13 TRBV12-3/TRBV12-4 CASSQRSNEKLFF
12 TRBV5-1 CASSLGFGGYTF
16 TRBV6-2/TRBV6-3 CAASSLPDYLYNEQFF
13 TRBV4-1 CASSPLRGGEAFF
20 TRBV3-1 CASSQDLASGRAVGNNEQFF
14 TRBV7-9 CASSSWTGSSPLHF
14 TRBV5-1 CASRPSGGANEQFF
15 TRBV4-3 CASSPTGLFGNEQFF
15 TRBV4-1 CASSQVGTGVHEQYF
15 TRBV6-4 CASSDLAGALDEQFF
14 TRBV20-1 CSGIAGLWKETQYF
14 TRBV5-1 CASSFQGYTGELFF
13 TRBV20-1 CSARKGAGSEQYF
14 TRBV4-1 CASSQPGLPPAQHF